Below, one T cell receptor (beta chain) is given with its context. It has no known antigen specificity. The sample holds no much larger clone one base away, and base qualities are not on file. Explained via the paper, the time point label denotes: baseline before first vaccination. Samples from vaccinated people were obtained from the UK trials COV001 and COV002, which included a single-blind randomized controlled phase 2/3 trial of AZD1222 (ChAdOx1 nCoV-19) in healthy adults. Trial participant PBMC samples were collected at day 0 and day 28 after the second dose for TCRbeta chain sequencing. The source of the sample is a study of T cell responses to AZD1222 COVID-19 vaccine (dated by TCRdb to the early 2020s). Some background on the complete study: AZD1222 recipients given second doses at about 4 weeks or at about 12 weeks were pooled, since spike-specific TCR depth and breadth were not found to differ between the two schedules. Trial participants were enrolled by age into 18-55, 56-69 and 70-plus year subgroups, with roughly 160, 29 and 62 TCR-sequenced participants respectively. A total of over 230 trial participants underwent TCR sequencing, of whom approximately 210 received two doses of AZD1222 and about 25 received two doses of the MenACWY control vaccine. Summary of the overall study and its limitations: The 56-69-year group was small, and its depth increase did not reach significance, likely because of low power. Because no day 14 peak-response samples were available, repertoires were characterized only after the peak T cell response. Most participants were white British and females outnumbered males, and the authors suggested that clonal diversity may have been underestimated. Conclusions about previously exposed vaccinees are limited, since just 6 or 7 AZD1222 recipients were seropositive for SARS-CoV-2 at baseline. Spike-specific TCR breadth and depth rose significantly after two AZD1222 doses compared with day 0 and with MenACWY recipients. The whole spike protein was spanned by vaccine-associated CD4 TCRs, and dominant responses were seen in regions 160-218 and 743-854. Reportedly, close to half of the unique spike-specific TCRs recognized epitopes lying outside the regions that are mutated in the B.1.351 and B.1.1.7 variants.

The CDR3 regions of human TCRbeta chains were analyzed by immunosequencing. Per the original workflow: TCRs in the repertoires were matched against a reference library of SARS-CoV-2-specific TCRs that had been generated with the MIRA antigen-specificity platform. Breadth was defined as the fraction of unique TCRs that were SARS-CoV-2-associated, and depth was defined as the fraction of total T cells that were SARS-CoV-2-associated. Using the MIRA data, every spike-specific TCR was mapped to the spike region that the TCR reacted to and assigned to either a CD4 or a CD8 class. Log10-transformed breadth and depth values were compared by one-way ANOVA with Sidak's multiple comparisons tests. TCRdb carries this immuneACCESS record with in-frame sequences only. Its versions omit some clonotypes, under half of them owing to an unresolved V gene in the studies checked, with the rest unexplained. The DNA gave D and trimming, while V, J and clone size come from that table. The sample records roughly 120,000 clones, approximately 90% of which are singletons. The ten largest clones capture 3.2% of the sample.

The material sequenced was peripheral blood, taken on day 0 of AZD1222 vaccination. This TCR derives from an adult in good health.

DNA sequence: TGTGCCAGCAGCTTGACCGGGGCTGAAGATACGCAGTATTTT. Its protein product is CASSLTGAEDTQYF. The chain is made from TRBV5-4 and TRBJ2-3, with the D assignment possibly TRBD1 or TRBD2, given 5 matching bases for each. V is reduced by 1 base and J by 5 bases, leaving a spacing of 11 bases between them. Spanning cysteine to phenylalanine, the CDR3 consists of 14 amino acids. CDR3 DNA is the only sequence kept; it has 42 bases, read in frame from the first base. Via the germline V gene (reference sequence), CDR1 is SGHNT and CDR2 YYREEE. The reference TRBV5-4 and TRBJ2-3 proteins fill in what lies around the CDR3, so the full variable domain reads ETGVTQSPTHLIKTRGQQVTLRCSSQSGHNTVSWYQQALGQGPQFIFQYYREEENGRGNFPPRFSGLQFPNYSSELNVNALELDDSALYLCASSLTGAEDTQYFGPGTRLTVL.